This TCR beta chain was recorded in a study of T cells in Graves' hyperthyroidism and ophthalmopathy. Among the patients, aged 18 to 65, hyperthyroidism was newly diagnosed and had lasted under 2 months. Regions amplified from RNA transcripts were the TCR beta CDR3 regions. RT-PCR in the first round (using the HTBI primer set) targeted the TCR CDR3. TCRdb re-analysed the multiplex PCR reads in MiXCR, keeping a single row per CDR3 protein. The sample yields hundreds of thousands of distinct CDR3 sequences, under 20% seen once. This clonotype was counted at least ten times. CDR1 is SNHLY and CDR2 is FYNNEI in the germline V gene. The CDR3 contains 14 residues. V lost 6 bases, J lost 5 bases, and 2 bases stayed unmatched.

The source material was blood. The sequence came from a woman under 40 with Graves' hyperthyroidism. This chain joins TRBV2 and TRBJ1-6, with 9 positions matching TRBD1. CDR3 sequence reads: CASRWDRDNSPLHF. Here the CDR3 DNA reads TGTGCCAGCAGATGGGACAGGGATAATTCACCCCTCCACTTT.